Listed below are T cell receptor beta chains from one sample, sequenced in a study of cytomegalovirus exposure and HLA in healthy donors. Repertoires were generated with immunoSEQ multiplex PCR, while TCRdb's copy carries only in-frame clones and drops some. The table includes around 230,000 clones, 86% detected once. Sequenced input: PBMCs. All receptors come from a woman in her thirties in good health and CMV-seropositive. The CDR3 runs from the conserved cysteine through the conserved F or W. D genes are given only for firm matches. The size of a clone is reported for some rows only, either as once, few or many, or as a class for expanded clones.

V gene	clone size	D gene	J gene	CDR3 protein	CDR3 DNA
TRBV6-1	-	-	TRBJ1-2	CASSALQGSSGYTF	TGTGCCAGCAGTGCATTACAGGGATCGAGTGGCTACACCTTC
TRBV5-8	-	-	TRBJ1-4	CASSLFQLREKLFF	TGTGCCAGCAGCTTATTCCAGTTGAGGGAAAAACTGTTTTTT
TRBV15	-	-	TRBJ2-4	CATSRPQGILNIQYF	TGTGCCACCAGCAGACCACAGGGTATCTTAAACATTCAGTACTTC
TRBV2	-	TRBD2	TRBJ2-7	CASRGGGRASMTYEQYF	TGTGCCAGCAGAGGAGGCGGGAGGGCCAGTATGACCTACGAGCAGTACTTC
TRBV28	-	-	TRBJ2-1	CASTPGGRSYNEQFF	TGTGCCAGCACCCCAGGAGGCAGATCTTACAATGAGCAGTTCTTC
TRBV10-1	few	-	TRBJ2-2	CASSESGGATGELFF	TGCGCCAGCAGTGAGTCTGGAGGGGCCACCGGGGAGCTGTTTTTT
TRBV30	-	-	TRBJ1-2	CAWSVDSFWDGYTF	TGTGCCTGGAGTGTAGACAGTTTTTGGGATGGCTACACCTTC
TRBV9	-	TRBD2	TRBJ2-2	CASSPPGLAGGTNTGELFF	TGTGCCAGCAGCCCCCCGGGACTAGCGGGAGGAACGAACACCGGGGAGCTGTTTTTT
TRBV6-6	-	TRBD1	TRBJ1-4	CASRRTGTGFEKLFF	TGTGCCAGCAGACGAACCGGGACAGGGTTTGAAAAACTGTTTTTT
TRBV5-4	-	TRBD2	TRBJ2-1	CASSPGTSGPHEQFF	TGTGCCAGCAGCCCTGGGACTAGCGGTCCCCATGAGCAGTTCTTC
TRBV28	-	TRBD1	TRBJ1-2	CASSRSIYGRDSNYGYTF	TGTGCCAGCAGCCGTTCGATCTATGGCCGGGACAGCAACTATGGCTACACCTTC
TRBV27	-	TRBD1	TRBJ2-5	CATADRVRETQYF	TGTGCCACCGCAGACAGGGTGAGAGAGACCCAGTACTTC
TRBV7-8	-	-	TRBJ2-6	CASSFLDSGANVLTF	TGTGCCAGCAGCTTCCTAGACTCTGGGGCCAACGTCCTGACTTTC
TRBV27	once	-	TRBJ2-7	CASSSYNGIFYEQYF	TGTGCCAGCAGTTCGTATAACGGGATCTTTTACGAGCAGTACTTC
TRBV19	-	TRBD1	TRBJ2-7	CASSLYRDRDYGSEQYF	TGTGCCAGTAGTCTTTACCGGGACAGGGATTATGGTTCCGAGCAGTACTTC
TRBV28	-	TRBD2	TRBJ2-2	CASSLGSEREDTGELFF	TGTGCCAGCAGTTTAGGTTCTGAGCGGGAGGATACCGGGGAGCTGTTTTTT
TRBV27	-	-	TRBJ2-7	CASSLSGIIYEQYF	TGTGCCAGCAGTTTATCCGGGATAATCTACGAGCAGTACTTC
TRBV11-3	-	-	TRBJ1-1	CASRFTQGIMNTEAFF	TGTGCCAGCAGATTTACTCAGGGGATCATGAACACTGAAGCTTTCTTT
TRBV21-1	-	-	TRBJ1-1	CASSKSSPVNTEAFF	TGTGCCAGCAGCAAATCGTCCCCAGTAAACACTGAAGCTTTCTTT
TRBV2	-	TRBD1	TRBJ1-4	CASSRDSEKLFF	TGTGCCAGCAGTCGGGACAGTGAAAAACTGTTTTTT
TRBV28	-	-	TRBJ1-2	CASSLPLGEAYGYTF	TGTGCCAGCAGTTTGCCATTGGGGGAGGCCTATGGCTACACCTTC
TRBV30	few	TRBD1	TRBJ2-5	CAQGAGTDQETQYF	TGTGCCCAAGGGGCAGGGACAGACCAAGAGACCCAGTACTTC
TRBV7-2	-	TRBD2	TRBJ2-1	CASSLMQREGNEQFF	TGTGCCAGCAGCTTAATGCAGCGGGAGGGAAATGAGCAGTTCTTC
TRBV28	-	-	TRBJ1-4	CASSQYRQANEKLFF	TGTGCCAGCAGTCAGTACCGACAGGCTAATGAAAAACTGTTTTTT